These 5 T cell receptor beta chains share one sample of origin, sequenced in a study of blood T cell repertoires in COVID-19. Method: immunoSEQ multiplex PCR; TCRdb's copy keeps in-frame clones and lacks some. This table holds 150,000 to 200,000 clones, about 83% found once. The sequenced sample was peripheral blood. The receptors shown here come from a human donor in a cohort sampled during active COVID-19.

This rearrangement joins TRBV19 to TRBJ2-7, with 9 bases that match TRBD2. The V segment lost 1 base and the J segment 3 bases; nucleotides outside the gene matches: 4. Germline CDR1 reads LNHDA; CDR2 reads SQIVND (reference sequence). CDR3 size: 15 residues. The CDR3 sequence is CASSIVPSGVYEQYF. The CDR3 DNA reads TGTGCCAGTAGTATAGTTCCTAGCGGGGTCTACGAGCAGTACTTC.

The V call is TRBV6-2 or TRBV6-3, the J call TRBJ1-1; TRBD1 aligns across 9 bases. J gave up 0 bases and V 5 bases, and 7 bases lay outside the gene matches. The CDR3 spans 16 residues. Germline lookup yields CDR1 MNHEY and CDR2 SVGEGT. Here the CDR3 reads CASSTWTGVMNTEAFF. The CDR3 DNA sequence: TGTGCCAGCAGTACCTGGACAGGGGTTATGAACACTGAAGCTTTCTTT.

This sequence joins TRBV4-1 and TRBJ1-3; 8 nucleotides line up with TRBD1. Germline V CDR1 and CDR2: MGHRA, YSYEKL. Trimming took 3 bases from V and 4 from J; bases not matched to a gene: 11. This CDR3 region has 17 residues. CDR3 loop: CASSQLGTGLKGNTIYF. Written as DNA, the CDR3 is TGCGCCAGCAGCCAGTTGGGGACAGGCCTCAAAGGAAACACCATATATTTT.

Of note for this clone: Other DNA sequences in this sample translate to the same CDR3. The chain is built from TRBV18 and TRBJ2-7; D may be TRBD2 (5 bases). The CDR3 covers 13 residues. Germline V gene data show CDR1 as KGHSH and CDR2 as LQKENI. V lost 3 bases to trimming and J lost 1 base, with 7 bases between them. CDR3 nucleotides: TGTGCCAGCTCACCGACGGGGTCCTACGAGCAGTACTTC. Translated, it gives CASSPTGSYEQYF.

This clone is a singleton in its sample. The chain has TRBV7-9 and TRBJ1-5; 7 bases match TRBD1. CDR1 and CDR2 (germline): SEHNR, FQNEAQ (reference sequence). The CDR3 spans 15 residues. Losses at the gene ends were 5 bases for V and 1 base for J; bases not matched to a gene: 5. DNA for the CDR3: TGTGCCAGCAGCCCCACAGGGGACAGCAATCAGCCCCAGCATTTT. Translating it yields CASSPTGDSNQPQHF.